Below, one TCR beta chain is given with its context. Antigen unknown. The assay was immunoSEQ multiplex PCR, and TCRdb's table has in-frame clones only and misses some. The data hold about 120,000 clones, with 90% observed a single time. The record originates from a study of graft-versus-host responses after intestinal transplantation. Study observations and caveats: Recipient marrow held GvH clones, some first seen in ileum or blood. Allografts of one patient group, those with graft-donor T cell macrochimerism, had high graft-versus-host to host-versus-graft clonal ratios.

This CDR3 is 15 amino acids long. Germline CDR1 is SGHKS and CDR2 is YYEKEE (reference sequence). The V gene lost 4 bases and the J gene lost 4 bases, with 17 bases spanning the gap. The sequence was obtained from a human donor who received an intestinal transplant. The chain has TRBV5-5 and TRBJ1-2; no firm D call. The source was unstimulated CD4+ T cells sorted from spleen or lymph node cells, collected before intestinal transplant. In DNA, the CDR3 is TGTGCCAGCAGCCAAGTGGAGCGGCAGCCCTATGGCTACACCTTC. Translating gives CASSQVERQPYGYTF.